The TCR beta chain described here comes from a study of shared clonotypes between healthy human individuals. Profiled with immunoSEQ multiplex PCR; TCRdb holds only in-frame clones, not every one. The table shows some 2,400,000 clones, with approximately 96% occurring only once. Study observations and caveats: As a rule, naive subsets had a larger estimated richness than memory subsets.

The CDR3 totals 14 residues. Germline V CDR1 and CDR2: SGHRS, YFSETQ. Trimming cost V 4 bases and J 10 bases; bases outside gene matches: 7. For this clone: Its antigen is not identified.

A CD45RA+ naive subset and a CD45RA-negative memory subset were split from CD4+ cells. The genes are TRBV5-1 and TRBJ1-4, with 10 bases aligning to TRBD1. This receptor was taken from a young man in good health. What was sequenced was naive CD4+ T cells sorted from blood. The sample's subset: CD45RA+ positively selected. The CDR3 is CASSPGQGFGKLFF. As DNA, the CDR3 is TGCGCCAGCAGCCCGGGACAGGGGTTCGGAAAACTGTTTTTT.